Ten or more counts support the clone carrying this T cell receptor (beta chain). The target antigen is unknown. The V end lost 5 bases, the J end lost 5 bases, and 13 bases lay between the germline ends. The CDR3 spans 15 residues. Germline CDR1 is LGHNT and CDR2 is FRNRAP. This entry is derived from a study of T cell repertoires in cytomegalovirus infection. Study-level background: As its CMV epitopes, the study selected recently identified HLA-C-restricted and well-studied HLA-B-restricted targets. A matching HLA type, together with CMV infection, was signaled by public TCR beta signatures. The study's findings and limits: Using cumulative public TCR beta family frequency, the authors identified those who carried CMV together with the relevant HLA. Across the ex vivo response, the dominant clonotypes were HLA-C-restricted CMV-specific TCR beta clonotypes.

From the reads, TCRdb called clonotypes with MiXCR, one entry per CDR3 protein. The data show some 350,000 distinct CDR3 sequences, nearly 35% seen once. Sequences were derived from cultured PBMCs, sampled from culture after CMV antigen stimulation. The chain joins TRBV12-5 to TRBJ1-6; D not resolved. The source of this sequence is a human donor in good health (CMV status not recorded). Some clones in this sample may be carry-over from other donors' samples. Written as DNA, the CDR3 is TGTGCTAGTGGTCGATATGGGGTGGATAATTCACCCCTCCACTTT. It yields the protein CASGRYGVDNSPLHF.